This T cell receptor (beta chain) was observed in a study of cytotoxic CD8 clonotypes in ibrutinib-treated CLL. Germline loops: CDR1 LGHNA, CDR2 YSLEER. The CDR3 loop spans 16 amino acids. Unmatched junction bases numbered 7, after V lost 5 bases and J lost 1 base. Some clones are missing from TCRdb's copy, which holds only in-frame ones; the method was immunoSEQ multiplex PCR. This table has approximately 140,000 clones, 75% to 95% appearing once. This chain joins TRBV4-3 and TRBJ1-1, with 10 bases matching TRBD1. The clonotype comes from a human donor with chronic lymphocytic leukemia. The starting material was PBMCs, obtained after 12 months of ibrutinib treatment. The CDR3 bases are TGCGCCAGCAGCAGACAGGGGGCTGACCCGAACACTGAAGCTTTCTTT. It encodes CASSRQGADPNTEAFF.